The 31 T cell receptor beta chains listed next were all sequenced from one sample in a study of blood T cell repertoires in COVID-19. Profiling relied on immunoSEQ multiplex PCR, and the TCRdb table lists in-frame clones only, not all of them. The sample has roughly 410,000 clones, around 87% seen once. The sequenced sample consisted of peripheral blood. The receptors here all came from an older woman with COVID-19, enrolled during active disease.

The rearrangement links TRBV6-5 to TRBJ2-5; D might be TRBD2 (5 bases). V was pared by 0 bases and J by 5 bases, with 10 bases between. Per germline, CDR1 MNHEY and CDR2 SVGAGI. CDR3 length: 14 amino acids. The CDR3 sequence: CASSYSASGETQYF. In DNA, the CDR3 is TGTGCCAGCAGTTACTCGGCGTCGGGGGAGACCCAGTACTTC.

This chain uses TRBV6-5 with TRBJ1-1; TRBD1 is a possible D gene (6 bases). This CDR3 is built from 11 residues. CDR1 is MNHEY, CDR2 SVGAGI, per germline. V lost 6 bases and J 8 bases, leaving 10 bases between the germline ends. CDR3 region: CASSLGTEAFF. CDR3 sequence (DNA): TGTGCCAGCAGCCTGGGGACAGAAGCTTTCTTT.

The chain joins TRBV5-3 to TRBJ2-7; D not certain. TRBV5-3 is designated an ORF whose function remains uncertain. Trimming took 4 bases from V and 2 from J, leaving 22 bases between them. The CDR3 totals 17 residues. CDR3 in amino acids: CARSLDIGRRITYEQYF. Here the CDR3 DNA reads TGTGCCAGAAGCCTGGATATAGGCAGGCGCATCACCTACGAGCAGTACTTC.

This clone appeared a single time. The chain links TRBV19 to TRBJ1-1; D gene uncertain. The V gene lost 0 bases and the J gene lost 1 base, with 12 bases spanning the gap. The CDR3 loop spans 16 amino acids. Germline lookup yields CDR1 LNHDA and CDR2 SQIVND (reference sequence). CDR3 protein: CASSIDLPGTNTEAFF. In nucleotides, the CDR3 is TGTGCCAGTAGTATAGATCTGCCGGGAACGAACACTGAAGCTTTCTTT.

The genes are TRBV5-5 and TRBJ1-1; a possible D gene is TRBD1 (5 bases). V was cut by 4 bases and J by 1 base, with 20 bases left in between. CDR3 length: 17 amino acids. Germline CDR1 is SGHKS and CDR2 is YYEKEE (reference sequence). The CDR3 is CASSLVMRGGANTEAFF. The DNA of the CDR3 is TGTGCCAGCAGCCTCGTAATGAGGGGAGGGGCGAACACTGAAGCTTTCTTT.

This clone has only one observation. The chain is built from TRBV24-1 and TRBJ1-2; D gene unclear. Per germline, CDR1 KGHDR and CDR2 SFDVKD. The CDR3 is 13 amino acids. Trimming left V 3 bases short and J 4 bases short, with 8 bases between. This CDR3 reads CATSDGDFYGYTF. CDR3 sequence (DNA): TGTGCCACCAGTGATGGAGATTTCTATGGCTACACCTTC.

The chain links TRBV2 to TRBJ1-5; no firm D call. Trimming removed 2 bases from V and 2 bases from J, with 10 bases in between. The CDR3 length is 15 residues. The germline V gene encodes CDR1 SNHLY and CDR2 FYNNEI. CDR3 sequence: CASSEWETGNQPQHF. As DNA, the CDR3 is TGTGCCAGCAGTGAATGGGAGACCGGCAATCAGCCCCAGCATTTT. Together with reference TRBV2 and TRBJ1-5, the CDR3 gives the full variable domain: EPEVTQTPSHQVTQMGQEVILRCVPISNHLYFYWYRQILGQKVEFLVSFYNNEISEKSEIFDDQFSVERPDGSNFTLKIRSTKLEDSAMYFCASSEWETGNQPQHFGDGTRLSIL.

This chain uses TRBV2 with TRBJ1-2; D unresolved. V was cut by 3 bases and J by 7 bases, with 15 bases left in between. The CDR3 is 14 residues long. Germline V gene lookup returns CDR1 SNHLY and CDR2 FYNNEI. The CDR3 DNA sequence: TGTGCCAGCAGTGATGCAACCTCCCCCGGTGGCTACACCTTC. It translates to CASSDATSPGGYTF.

The chain combines TRBV23-1 with TRBJ1-3; D gene uncertain. TRBV23-1 is marked as an open reading frame, function uncertain. The ends were cut back, 5 bases at V and 4 bases at J, with 6 bases in the middle. This CDR3 has 12 residues. The CDR3 region has the DNA TGCGCCAGCAGTTCGGGAGGAAACACCATATATTTT. This translates into CASSSGGNTIYF.

The V gene is TRBV19, the J gene TRBJ1-4, with D hard to call. V gave up 2 bases and J gave up 2 bases, with 9 bases separating them. The CDR3 length is 15 residues. Looked up from germline, CDR1 is LNHDA and CDR2 is SQIVND (reference sequence). In DNA form, the CDR3 reads TGTGCCAGTAGTATAAGCGGAACTACTAATGAAAAACTGTTTTTT. Protein product: CASSISGTTNEKLFF. Looking up the rest from reference TRBV19 and TRBJ1-4 gives the full variable domain: DGGITQSPKYLFRKEGQNVTLSCEQNLNHDAMYWYRQDPGQGLRLIYYSQIVNDFQKGDIAEGYSVSREKKESFPLTVTSAQKNPTAFYLCASSISGTTNEKLFFGSGTQLSVL.

V is TRBV18 and J is TRBJ2-1; 7 nucleotides match TRBD1. CDR1 is KGHSH, CDR2 LQKENI, per germline. After removal of 4 bases from V and 5 bases from J, the junction contained 8 bases not matched to a gene. The CDR3 runs 15 residues. The DNA for the CDR3 is TGTGCCAGCTCACGGGGACAGAGCCCCGACAATGAGCAGTTCTTC. Protein: CASSRGQSPDNEQFF.

The CDR3 reads CASSDTGTAAFF. In DNA form, the CDR3 reads TGTGCCAGTAGTGACACCGGGACTGCGGCTTTCTTT. V usage is TRBV19 and J usage is TRBJ1-1; perhaps TRBD1 as D (5 bases). This CDR3 comprises 12 residues. V was cut by 5 bases and J by 11 bases, with 15 bases left in between. Looked up from germline, CDR1 is LNHDA and CDR2 is SQIVND (reference sequence).

The rearrangement links TRBV18 to TRBJ2-7; 9 bases match TRBD1. This CDR3 region has 14 residues. Germline CDR1 reads KGHSH; CDR2 reads LQKENI. J lost 5 bases, V lost 7 bases, and 9 bases had no gene match. As DNA, the CDR3 is TGTGCCAGCTTACCGGGACAGGGTAGTAACGAGCAGTACTTC. Its protein product is CASLPGQGSNEQYF.

J is TRBJ2-1 and V is TRBV7-3; the D gene is possibly TRBD2 (7 bases). Germline-derived CDR1 and CDR2 are SGHTA and FQGTGA. V was cut by 5 bases and J by 5 bases, with 16 bases left in between. The length of the CDR3 is 15 residues. For the CDR3, the DNA is TGTGCCAGCAGCGCAAAAGGGGGGGTAAACAATGAGCAGTTCTTC. Translating gives CASSAKGGVNNEQFF.

V is TRBV19 and J is TRBJ2-2, with 9 bases that match TRBD2. The CDR3 length is 15 residues. Trimming cost V 8 bases and J 4 bases; bases outside gene matches: 8. Germline CDR1 is LNHDA and CDR2 is SQIVND (reference sequence). The CDR3 nucleotides read TGTGCCAGTGGGCTAGCGGGGCTATCCACCGGGGAGCTGTTTTTT. Encoded protein: CASGLAGLSTGELFF.

As DNA, the CDR3 is TGTGCCAGCAGTCCGAGACAAAGTCGGAACACTGAAGCTTTCTTT. As protein: CASSPRQSRNTEAFF. The chain links TRBV6-5 to TRBJ1-1, with D hard to call. Germline CDR1 and CDR2: MNHEY and SVGAGI. This CDR3 is 15 amino acids long. V lost 5 bases to trimming and J lost 1 base, with 14 bases between them.

The chain employs TRBV23-1 and TRBJ1-2; no firm D call. TRBV23-1 is an ORF for which the function is uncertain. The CDR3 runs 15 residues. The ends were cut back, 6 bases at V and 0 bases at J, with 14 bases in the middle. DNA of the CDR3: TGCGCCAGCAGCCTTCCAGGTACCCCTAACTATGGCTACACCTTC. Amino acid sequence: CASSLPGTPNYGYTF.

The V gene is TRBV6-6, the J gene TRBJ1-5; D is perhaps TRBD1 (6 bases). This CDR3 spans 15 amino acids. Germline CDR1 reads MNHNY; CDR2 reads SVGAGI (reference sequence). Trimming cost V 5 bases and J 1 base, with 12 bases left between them. Here the CDR3 reads CASSGQSLSNQPQHF. The CDR3 nucleotides read TGTGCCAGCAGTGGACAGAGTTTAAGCAATCAGCCCCAGCATTTT.

V usage is TRBV7-9 and J usage is TRBJ1-1; possible D gene TRBD1, 6 bases. V was pared by 3 bases and J by 9 bases, with 20 bases between. The CDR3 runs to 15 residues. Germline CDR1 SEHNR, CDR2 FQNEAQ (reference sequence). Here the CDR3 reads CASSFNTGTLRKAFF. DNA of the CDR3: TGTGCCAGCAGCTTTAATACCGGGACACTAAGGAAAGCTTTCTTT.

V gene TRBV18 combines with J gene TRBJ2-7, with D hard to call. Per the germline V gene, CDR1 is KGHSH and CDR2 is LQKENI. V was clipped by 6 bases and J by 0 bases, with 3 bases between them. The CDR3 contains 11 residues. The CDR3 loop reads CASSRSYEQYF. CDR3 in DNA: TGTGCCAGCTCTCGCTCCTACGAGCAGTACTTC.

J is TRBJ1-2 and V is TRBV6-5; the D is unclear. The CDR3 has 14 amino acids. The V gene's germline CDR1 is MNHEY and CDR2 SVGAGI. Trimming cost V 0 bases and J 7 bases, with 12 bases left between them. CDR3 bases: TGTGCCAGCAGTTACTCCGGGGTGCCCGGTGGCTACACCTTC. Translation gives CASSYSGVPGGYTF.

This sequence joins TRBV6-5 and TRBJ2-5, with D perhaps TRBD1 (5 bases). V was cut by 2 bases and J by 5 bases, with 9 bases left in between. Germline V gene sequence: CDR1 MNHEY, CDR2 SVGAGI. The CDR3 runs 13 residues. The CDR3 DNA follows: TGTGCCAGCAGTTACGACAGCCCGGAGACCCAGTACTTC. Its translation is CASSYDSPETQYF.

The chain couples TRBV19 to TRBJ1-2; 7 bases fit TRBD1. Germline-derived CDR1 and CDR2 are LNHDA and SQIVND (reference sequence). J gave up 4 bases and V 2 bases, and 10 bases lay outside the gene matches. There are 16 residues in the CDR3. The CDR3: CASSITGIDRAYGYTF. CDR3 DNA sequence: TGTGCCAGTAGTATAACGGGGATCGACAGGGCCTATGGCTACACCTTC. The full variable domain, completed using reference TRBV19 and TRBJ1-2, is DGGITQSPKYLFRKEGQNVTLSCEQNLNHDAMYWYRQDPGQGLRLIYYSQIVNDFQKGDIAEGYSVSREKKESFPLTVTSAQKNPTAFYLCASSITGIDRAYGYTFGSGTRLTVV.

This clone has just a few counts. The genes are TRBV7-2 and TRBJ1-2; perhaps TRBD1 as D (5 bases). The CDR3 extends over 13 amino acids. Trimming shortened V by 4 bases and J by 11 bases, and 17 bases separated the two germline ends. CDR1 SGHTA and CDR2 FQGNSA come from the germline V gene. The CDR3 DNA sequence: TGTGCCAGCAGCTCTCCCCTCTACGGGGGTTACACCTTC. Protein: CASSSPLYGGYTF.

The chain has TRBV3-1 (or the pseudogene TRBV3-2) and TRBJ1-1; 7 bases fit TRBD1. V lost 2 bases to trimming and J lost 8 bases; unmatched junction nucleotides: 8. The CDR3 has 14 amino acids. The germline V gene encodes CDR1 LGHDT and CDR2 YNNKEL (reference sequence). Here the CDR3 DNA reads TGTGCCAGCAGCCAACACCAGGGGGGACAGGAAGCTTTCTTT. Translated, it gives CASSQHQGGQEAFF.

The rearrangement joins TRBV6-6 to TRBJ1-2, with TRBD1 matching 7 bases. The CDR3 has 14 residues. J was trimmed by 6 bases and V by 5 bases; bases with no gene match: 9. From germline, CDR1 is MNHNY and CDR2 SVGAGI (reference sequence). The CDR3 nucleotides read TGTGCCAGCAGTCCTCACGACAGGGCGGATGGCTACACCTTC. Translating gives CASSPHDRADGYTF.

The chain links TRBV20-1 to TRBJ1-4; D gene unclear. In germline, CDR1 is DFQATT, CDR2 SNEGSKA (reference sequence). Trimming took off 1 base at V and 6 bases at J, with 3 bases between the two ends. CDR3 length: 11 amino acids. CDR3 region: CSARGDEKLFF. CDR3 DNA: TGCAGTGCTAGAGGAGATGAAAAACTGTTTTTT.

The rearrangement joins TRBV6-5 to TRBJ1-2; 9 nucleotides agree with TRBD1. CDR1 is MNHEY and CDR2 is SVGAGI in the germline V gene. The CDR3 has 15 residues. The J segment lost 4 bases and the V segment lost 7 bases, leaving 10 bases of the junction unmatched. CDR3 nucleotides: TGTGCCAGCACCGTAAACAGGGGGCAAGGCTATGGCTACACCTTC. It specifies CASTVNRGQGYGYTF.

The chain combines TRBV6-5 with TRBJ2-7, with 11 bases lining up with TRBD1. The length of the CDR3 is 15 residues. Germline CDR1 MNHEY, CDR2 SVGAGI. V dropped 4 bases and J dropped 6; count of bases not matched to a gene: 8. The CDR3 bases are TGTGCCAGCAGTTTTCGAGGACAGGGGGCTCGCGAGCAGTACTTC. This encodes CASSFRGQGAREQYF.

The CDR3 nucleotides read TGTGCCACCAGTGATCCAGGACACCCACTATATGGCTACACCTTC. It translates to CATSDPGHPLYGYTF. The rearrangement joins TRBV24-1 to TRBJ1-2; D perhaps matches TRBD1 (5 bases). V was shortened by 3 bases and J by 5 bases, with 15 bases between the two germline ends. The germline V gene encodes CDR1 KGHDR and CDR2 SFDVKD. The CDR3 consists of 15 residues.

The J gene is TRBJ2-1, the V gene TRBV11-2; 11 bases match TRBD2. Germline CDR1 SGHAT, CDR2 FQNNGV. The V segment lost 7 bases and the J segment 9 bases; nucleotides outside the gene matches: 11. The CDR3 is made up of 15 amino acids. The chain's CDR3 is CASTLPSGGRGEQFF. In nucleotides, the CDR3 is TGTGCCAGCACCCTCCCTAGCGGGGGGCGAGGTGAGCAGTTCTTC.